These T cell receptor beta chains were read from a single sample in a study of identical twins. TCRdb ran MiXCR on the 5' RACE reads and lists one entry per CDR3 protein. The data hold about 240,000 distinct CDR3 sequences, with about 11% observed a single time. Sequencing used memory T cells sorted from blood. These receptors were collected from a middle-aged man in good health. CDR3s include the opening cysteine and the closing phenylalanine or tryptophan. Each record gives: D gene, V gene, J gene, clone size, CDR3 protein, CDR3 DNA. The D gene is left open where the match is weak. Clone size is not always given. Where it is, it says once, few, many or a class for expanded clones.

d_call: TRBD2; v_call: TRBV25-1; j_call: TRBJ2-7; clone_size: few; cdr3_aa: CASSDSLATIYEQYF; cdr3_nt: TGTGCCAGCAGTGATTCACTAGCGACTATCTACGAGCAGTACTTC
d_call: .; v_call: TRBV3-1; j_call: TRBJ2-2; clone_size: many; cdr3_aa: CASSQAPGELFF; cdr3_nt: TGTGCCAGCAGCCAAGCTCCCGGGGAGCTGTTTTTT
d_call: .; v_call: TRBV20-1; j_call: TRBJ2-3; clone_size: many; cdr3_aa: CSASLLAGNTDTQYF; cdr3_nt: TGCAGTGCTAGTCTGTTGGCGGGAAATACAGATACGCAGTATTTT
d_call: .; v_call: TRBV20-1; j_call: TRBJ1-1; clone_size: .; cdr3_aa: CSAAEGVNTEAFF; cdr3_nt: TGCAGTGCCGCGGAAGGGGTGAACACTGAAGCTTTCTTT
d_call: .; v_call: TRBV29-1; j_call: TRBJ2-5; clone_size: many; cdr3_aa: CSGREGPTQETQYF; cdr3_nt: TGCAGCGGACGTGAGGGGCCTACCCAAGAGACCCAGTACTTC
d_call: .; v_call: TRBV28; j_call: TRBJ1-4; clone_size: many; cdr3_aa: CASGPNEKLFF; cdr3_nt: TGTGCCAGCGGGCCAAATGAAAAACTGTTTTTT
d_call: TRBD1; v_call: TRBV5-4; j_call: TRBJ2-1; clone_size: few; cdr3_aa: CASSLSQGAINEQFF; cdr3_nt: TGTGCCAGCAGCTTATCCCAGGGGGCGATCAATGAGCAGTTCTTC
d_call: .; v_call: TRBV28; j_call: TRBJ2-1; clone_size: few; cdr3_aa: CASSFWQNNEQFF; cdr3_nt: TGTGCCAGCAGTTTTTGGCAAAACAATGAGCAGTTCTTC
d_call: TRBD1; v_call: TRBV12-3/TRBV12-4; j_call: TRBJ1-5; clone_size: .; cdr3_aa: CASSKGQGRQPQHF; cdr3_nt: TGTGCCAGCAGCAAGGGACAGGGAAGGCAGCCCCAGCATTTT
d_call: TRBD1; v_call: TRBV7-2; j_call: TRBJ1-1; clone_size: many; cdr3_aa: CASSFFPGQGSAEAFF; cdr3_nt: TGTGCCAGCAGCTTCTTTCCGGGACAGGGGAGCGCTGAAGCTTTCTTT
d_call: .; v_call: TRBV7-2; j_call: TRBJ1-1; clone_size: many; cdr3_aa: CASRTQGGGSGTEAFF; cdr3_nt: TGTGCCAGCAGGACCCAGGGAGGGGGGTCGGGCACTGAAGCTTTCTTT
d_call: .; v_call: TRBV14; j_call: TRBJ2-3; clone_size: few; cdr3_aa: CASSQAASGTDTQYF; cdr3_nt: TGTGCCAGCAGCCAAGCGGCTAGCGGCACAGATACGCAGTATTTT
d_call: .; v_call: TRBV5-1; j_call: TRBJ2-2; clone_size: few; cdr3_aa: CASGGQNTGELFF; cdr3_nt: TGCGCCAGCGGGGGACAGAACACCGGGGAGCTGTTTTTT
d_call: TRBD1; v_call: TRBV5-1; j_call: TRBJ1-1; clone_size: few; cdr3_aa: CASSLMGQKAEAFF; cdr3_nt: TGCGCCAGCAGCTTGATGGGACAGAAGGCTGAAGCTTTCTTT
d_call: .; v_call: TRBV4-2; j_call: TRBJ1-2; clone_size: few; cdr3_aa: CASSQDLATPNYGYTF; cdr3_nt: TGTGCCAGCAGCCAAGACCTTGCGACGCCTAACTATGGCTACACCTTC
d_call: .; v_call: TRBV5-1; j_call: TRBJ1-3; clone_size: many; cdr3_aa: CASSLGHTGNTIYF; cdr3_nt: TGCGCCAGCAGCTTGGGACATACTGGAAACACCATATATTTT
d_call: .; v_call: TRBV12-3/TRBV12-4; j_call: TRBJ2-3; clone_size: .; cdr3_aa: CASSYLLSTDTQYF; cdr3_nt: TGTGCCAGCAGCTATCTACTTAGCACAGATACGCAGTATTTT